These 18 T cell receptor beta chains came from one sample sequenced in a study of blood T cell repertoires in COVID-19. Some clones are missing from TCRdb's copy, which holds only in-frame ones; the method was immunoSEQ multiplex PCR. The sample shows about 75,000 clones, 87% of them seen only once. Material for sequencing was peripheral blood. These receptors originate from a woman aged 50 to 65 with acute or convalescent COVID-19.

The rearrangement uses TRBV7-2 and TRBJ2-2, with 10 bases fitting TRBD2. The J segment lost 8 bases and the V segment lost 2 bases, leaving 5 bases of the junction unmatched. This CDR3 has 15 residues. In germline, CDR1 is SGHTA, CDR2 FQGNSA. The CDR3 nucleotides read TGTGCCAGCAGCTTATCAAGCGGGAGGGCGGGGGAGCTGTTTTTT. This codes for CASSLSSGRAGELFF.

This clone was seen a single time. CDR3 DNA: TGTGCCAGCAGTGAACTGGACAGGGGAGAGACCCAGTACTTC. Amino acid sequence: CASSELDRGETQYF. The V and J genes are TRBV25-1 and TRBJ2-5, with 9 bases matching TRBD1. The V segment lost 2 bases and the J segment 4 bases; nucleotides outside the gene matches: 2. The CDR3 contains 14 residues. Per germline, CDR1 MGHDK and CDR2 SYGVNS.

The V and J genes are TRBV30 and TRBJ2-3; a weak D match, TRBD1 (5 bases). Trimming left V 1 base short and J 3 bases short, with 14 bases between. This CDR3 contains 15 residues. Per the germline V gene, CDR1 is GTSNPN and CDR2 is SVGIG (reference sequence). CDR3 DNA sequence: TGTGCCTGGAGTGCCCCAGGACACGTAACAGATACGCAGTATTTT. This sequence encodes CAWSAPGHVTDTQYF.

The J gene is TRBJ1-2, the V gene TRBV28; 10 nucleotides align to TRBD1. Looked up from germline, CDR1 is MDHEN and CDR2 is SYDVKM. The CDR3 contains 18 residues. The trim removed 7 bases at V and 4 bases at J, leaving 18 bases unmatched. The CDR3 spells CASTPHSGQGVSGYGYTF. The CDR3 region has the DNA TGTGCCAGCACCCCGCACTCCGGACAGGGGGTGTCTGGCTATGGCTACACCTTC.

V gene TRBV10-2 combines with J gene TRBJ1-2; a weak D match, TRBD1 (5 bases). Trimming took off 6 bases at V and 7 bases at J, with 18 bases between the two ends. The CDR3 consists of 14 residues. The germline V gene has CDR1 WSHSY and CDR2 SAAADI. CDR3 DNA sequence: TGCGCCAGCAGCCAACAGGTGGTCCTGGGTGGCTACACCTTC. Translation gives CASSQQVVLGGYTF.

The J gene is TRBJ1-3, the V gene TRBV3-1 (or the pseudogene TRBV3-2), with 8 bases aligning to TRBD1. CDR1 LGHDT and CDR2 YNNKEL come from the germline V gene (reference sequence). This CDR3 region has 15 residues. After removal of 2 bases from V and 4 bases from J, the junction contained 4 bases not matched to a gene. CDR3 sequence (DNA): TGTGCCAGCAGCCAAACTTCAGGGGGCGGAAACACCATATATTTT. This gives the protein CASSQTSGGGNTIYF.

The V call is TRBV3-1 (or the pseudogene TRBV3-2), the J call TRBJ1-1; D is undetermined. V lost 1 base and J 3 bases, leaving 9 bases between the germline ends. The CDR3 totals 14 residues. Germline V gives CDR1 LGHDT, CDR2 YNNKEL (reference sequence). CDR3 residues: CASSQAPGDTEAFF. The CDR3, as DNA: TGTGCCAGCAGCCAAGCGCCAGGCGACACTGAAGCTTTCTTT.

The rearrangement uses TRBV28 and TRBJ1-1; 8 bases map to TRBD1. V dropped 7 bases and J dropped 1; count of bases not matched to a gene: 5. The CDR3 consists of 14 residues. Germline values: CDR1 MDHEN, CDR2 SYDVKM. The CDR3 nucleotides are TGTGCCAGCAAATCGACAGGGGCGAACACTGAAGCTTTCTTT. Translated: CASKSTGANTEAFF.

This chain connects TRBV6-1 to TRBJ2-7, with 10 bases aligning to TRBD1. The length of the CDR3 is 16 residues. Germline V gene lookup returns CDR1 MNHNS and CDR2 SASEGT. V shed 3 bases and J 4 bases; nucleotides not matched to a gene: 9. The CDR3, as DNA: TGTGCCAGCAGTGATAGAGTAGGGACAGGGGCTTACGAGCAGTACTTC. Translation gives CASSDRVGTGAYEQYF.

This clone was picked up one time. The CDR3 spells CASKDGDRVPGNTIYF. For the CDR3, the DNA is TGTGCCAGCAAAGACGGGGACAGGGTGCCTGGAAACACCATATATTTT. V and J are TRBV6-4 and TRBJ1-3; 9 bases are a match to TRBD1. This CDR3 is built from 16 residues. After removal of 7 bases from V and 2 bases from J, the junction contained 9 bases not matched to a gene. Germline lookup yields CDR1 MRHNA and CDR2 SNTAGT.

V usage is TRBV18 and J usage is TRBJ1-4, with D maybe TRBD1 (5 bases). The CDR3 extends over 16 amino acids. CDR1 and CDR2 from the germline V gene are KGHSH and LQKENI. Trimming cost V 1 base and J 0 bases, with 9 bases left between them. The CDR3 DNA reads as TGTGCCAGCTCACCACAGGGGCCTGCAACTAATGAAAAACTGTTTTTT. Translating gives CASSPQGPATNEKLFF.

The chain has TRBV27 and TRBJ1-1; no clear D gene. V lost 5 bases and J lost 8, with 15 bases in between. The CDR3 loop spans 13 amino acids. Germline V gene data show CDR1 as MNHEY and CDR2 as SMNVEV (reference sequence). CDR3 DNA sequence: TGTGCCAGCAGTCCCCGCCCGAGCCCGGAAGCTTTCTTT. This sequence encodes CASSPRPSPEAFF.

V and J are TRBV11-2 and TRBJ1-2, with a tentative D call TRBD1 (5 bases). V was trimmed by 4 bases and J by 5 bases, leaving 20 bases between them. The CDR3 is made up of 16 amino acids. CDR1 SGHAT and CDR2 FQNNGV come from the germline V gene. CDR3 loop: CASSSVRQIRRYGYTF. In DNA form, the CDR3 reads TGTGCCAGCAGCTCCGTCCGACAGATCCGTCGGTATGGCTACACCTTC.

This rearrangement joins TRBV28 to TRBJ1-6; 7 bases line up with TRBD1. CDR3 length: 14 amino acids. Per the germline V gene, CDR1 is MDHEN and CDR2 is SYDVKM. Trimming took 1 base from V and 8 from J; bases not matched to a gene: 2. This CDR3 reads CASSLFQGDSPLHF. The CDR3 DNA reads as TGTGCCAGCAGTTTATTCCAGGGGGATTCACCCCTCCACTTT.

This chain uses TRBV25-1 with TRBJ1-4; 11 bases map to TRBD1. The length of the CDR3 is 15 residues. Trimming removed 3 bases from V and 7 bases from J; junction bases left unmatched: 4. Per germline, CDR1 MGHDK and CDR2 SYGVNS. In nucleotides, the CDR3 is TGTGCCAGCAGTGAGGCCGGGACAGGGGGTGAAAAACTGTTTTTT. Protein product: CASSEAGTGGEKLFF.

The gene calls are TRBV27 and TRBJ2-1; TRBD2 aligns across 7 bases. Germline trimming cut 6 bases from V and 0 bases from J; bases unmatched to any gene: 2. Germline lookup yields CDR1 MNHEY and CDR2 SMNVEV (reference sequence). This CDR3 has 14 residues. In DNA, the CDR3 is TGTGCCAGCAGGGGGGGGAGCTCCTACAATGAGCAGTTCTTC. It codes for CASRGGSSYNEQFF.

The V call is TRBV6-6, the J call TRBJ2-6; D may be TRBD2 (5 bases). This CDR3 is 19 amino acids long. V dropped 5 bases and J dropped 0 bases, with 20 bases sitting between them. Germline V gene lookup returns CDR1 MNHNY and CDR2 SVGAGI (reference sequence). CDR3 sequence: CASSQSPGLSYSGANVLTF. The CDR3 bases are TGTGCCAGCAGTCAATCCCCCGGACTTTCATACTCTGGGGCCAACGTCCTGACTTTC.

V gene TRBV5-4 combines with J gene TRBJ1-1, with D tentatively TRBD1 (5 bases). Per germline, CDR1 SGHNT and CDR2 YYREEE (reference sequence). Between the trimmed V and J ends, which lost 4 bases and 4 bases, there was a span of 11 bases. The CDR3 is made up of 13 amino acids. In DNA form, the CDR3 reads TGTGCCAGCAGCGTCCAGGGAGGCACTGAAGCTTTCTTT. It codes for CASSVQGGTEAFF.